This is a list of T cell receptor beta chains from one sample in a study of beta chain features in type 1 diabetes. Some clones are missing from TCRdb's copy, which holds only in-frame ones; the method was immunoSEQ multiplex PCR. The data hold more than 150,000 clones, with about 13% observed a single time. Sequenced sample: central memory CD4+ T cells from blood. These receptors all come from a woman between 18 and 30 years old in good health. The CDR3 runs from the conserved cysteine through the conserved F or W. A D gene is named only where the DNA matches it firmly. The listing skips clone size in some rows; elsewhere it reads once, few, many or a size class.

d_call	clone_size	v_call	j_call	cdr3_aa	cdr3_nt
NA	NA	TRBV29-1	TRBJ2-7	CSVADLVWYEQYF	TGCAGCGTTGCTGATTTAGTTTGGTACGAGCAGTACTTC
NA	few	TRBV7-9	TRBJ2-7	CASSLGDSSKYF	TGTGCCAGCAGCTTAGGAGACAGCTCCAAGTACTTC
TRBD1	few	TRBV14	TRBJ2-4	CASSQSRGQGAVF	TGTGCCAGCAGCCAGTCACGGGGACAGGGGGCGGTTTTC
TRBD2	NA	TRBV5-1	TRBJ2-1	CASSVTSYEQFF	TGCGCCAGCAGCGTGACTAGCTATGAGCAGTTCTTC
NA	few	TRBV20-1	TRBJ1-5	CSVTAGQPQHF	TGCAGTGTTACCGCCGGTCAGCCCCAGCATTTT
NA	NA	TRBV4-3	TRBJ2-4	CASSQDWVGGREYKNIQYF	TGCGCCAGCAGCCAAGATTGGGTTGGCGGGCGCGAGTATAAAAACATTCAGTACTTC
TRBD2	NA	TRBV7-6	TRBJ2-2	CASSATSGSMGGELFF	TGTGCCAGCAGCGCGACTAGCGGGAGTATGGGCGGGGAGCTGTTTTTT
TRBD1	few	TRBV10-3	TRBJ2-1	CAISESTGYNEQFF	TGTGCCATCAGTGAGTCGACAGGGTACAATGAGCAGTTCTTC
NA	NA	TRBV6-5	TRBJ1-1	CASSYPGQTEAFF	TGTGCCAGCAGTTACCCCGGACAGACTGAAGCTTTCTTT
NA	NA	TRBV2	TRBJ2-4	CASGRETHIQYF	TGTGCCAGCGGAAGGGAGACGCACATTCAGTACTTC
NA	NA	TRBV30	TRBJ1-2	CAWNIGYGYTF	TGTGCCTGGAATATCGGTTATGGCTACACCTTC
NA	NA	TRBV11-2	TRBJ2-3	CASSRPGDTDTQYF	TGTGCCAGCAGCCGCCCAGGGGACACAGATACGCAGTATTTT
TRBD2	few	TRBV5-4	TRBJ2-7	CASSLARGTSGDEQYF	TGTGCCAGCAGCTTGGCAAGGGGGACTAGCGGGGACGAGCAGTACTTC
TRBD1	NA	TRBV7-3	TRBJ1-2	CASSPKGGTGPYGYTF	TGTGCCAGCAGCCCGAAGGGCGGGACAGGACCCTATGGCTACACCTTC
NA	NA	TRBV4-1	TRBJ1-1	CASSQPTRDKNTEAFF	TGCGCCAGCAGTCAACCAACGAGAGACAAAAACACTGAAGCTTTCTTT